The 27 T cell receptor beta chains listed next were all sequenced from one sample in a study of blood T cells in healthy people across ages. PCR was performed a second time for about 7 to 12 cycles using a sample-barcoded 5' primer and a J-beta primer mix. TCRdb fed the 5' RACE reads into MiXCR, producing one record per CDR3 protein. Here the sample spans about 500,000 distinct CDR3 sequences, around 24% being singletons. The sample was also linked to a second study, of T cells of mothers and their children.

Input material: blood. These receptors were obtained from a boy aged 5-17 years in good health.

The chain links TRBV20-1 to TRBJ1-2; TRBD1 aligns across 7 bases. The germline CDR1 and CDR2 sequences are DFQATT and SNEGSKA (reference sequence). V dropped 6 bases and J dropped 2; count of bases not matched to a gene: 12. The CDR3 contains 15 residues. DNA for the CDR3: TGCAGTGCCCTTACCCCGGGACAGATAAACTATGGCTACACCTTC. Protein: CSALTPGQINYGYTF.

The rearrangement uses TRBV20-1 and TRBJ2-3; D remains unclear. V shed 4 bases and J shed 6 bases, with 14 bases lying between them. Germline CDR1 is DFQATT and CDR2 is SNEGSKA (reference sequence). The CDR3 is 13 amino acids. The CDR3 loop is CSATLGPVDTQYF. The DNA for the CDR3 is TGCAGTGCTACCCTCGGACCGGTGGATACGCAGTATTTT.

As for this clonotype: A much larger clone sits a single nucleotide away, making a read error possible. This rearrangement joins TRBV28 to TRBJ2-7, with a possible D match to TRBD2 (6 bases). The end of the DNA is better explained by TRBJ2-1, so the J call may be wrong. This CDR3 spans 14 amino acids. The germline CDR1 and CDR2 sequences are MDHEN and SYDVKM. CDR3 sequence reads: CASGMGGANNEQFF. The CDR3 bases are TGTGCCAGCGGGATGGGCGGGGCTAACAATGAGCAGTTCTTC.

This clonotype was seen only a few times. The chain has TRBV20-1 and TRBJ2-1; 9 positions match TRBD2. V was pared by 3 bases and J by 4 bases, with 7 bases of the junction left unmatched. The CDR3 is 15 amino acids. In germline, CDR1 is DFQATT, CDR2 SNEGSKA (reference sequence). The CDR3 region has the DNA TGCAGTGCTAGCATGAGCGGGAGGCAGTACAATGAGCAGTTCTTC. Amino acids: CSASMSGRQYNEQFF.

The chain links TRBV13 to TRBJ2-3, with 7 bases that match TRBD2. The CDR3 has 16 residues. V lost 2 bases and J lost 6; bases outside the gene matches: 11. The germline CDR1 and CDR2 sequences are PRHDT and FYEKMQ (reference sequence). The CDR3 sequence: CASSLRPSGAEDTQYF. CDR3 sequence (DNA): TGTGCCAGCAGCTTACGTCCGAGCGGGGCTGAGGATACGCAGTATTTT.

This sequence joins TRBV12-3 or TRBV12-4 and TRBJ2-5, with D unresolved. The J call is uncertain, as TRBJ2-7 better fits the DNA end. The CDR3 has 8 amino acids. In DNA, the CDR3 is TGTGCCAGCGGCGAGCAGTACTTC. It specifies CASGEQYF.

CDR3 residues: CASSSRVPGELFF. CDR3 nucleotide sequence: TGTGCCAGCAGCTCCAGGGTACCAGGGGAGCTGTTTTTT. The genes are TRBV5-5 and TRBJ2-2, with D possibly matching TRBD1 (5 bases). CDR3 size: 13 residues. Germline CDR1 reads SGHKS; CDR2 reads YYEKEE (reference sequence). The V end was cut by 3 bases, the J end by 8 bases, with 11 bases between.

This clonotype was seen a few times. The rearrangement joins TRBV5-1 to TRBJ1-1; possible D gene TRBD1, 5 bases. The CDR3 is made up of 13 amino acids. Germline CDR1 SGHRS, CDR2 YFSETQ. Trimming removed 4 bases from V and 7 bases from J, with 14 bases in between. Here the CDR3 DNA reads TGCGCCAGCAGCCCTAGGGCGGGGGGTGAAGCTTTCTTT. Residues: CASSPRAGGEAFF.

This clonotype showed up just a few times. The chain has TRBV28 and TRBJ2-7; the D call may be TRBD1 or TRBD2 (5 bases each). The CDR3 runs to 17 residues. Trimming cost V 3 bases and J 2 bases, with 20 bases left between them. Germline V lookup: CDR1 MDHEN, CDR2 SYDVKM. The CDR3 loop is CASSLGTHSSATYEQYF. For the CDR3, the DNA is TGTGCCAGCAGTTTGGGGACCCATTCTTCCGCAACCTACGAGCAGTACTTC.

This chain connects TRBV7-8 to TRBJ2-7; the match to TRBD1 covers 7 bases. The junction had 13 bases not matched to a gene; V was cut back by 5 bases and J by 3 bases. From germline, CDR1 is SGHVS and CDR2 FQNEAQ. CDR3 length: 16 amino acids. CDR3 protein: CASSPGTALRLYEQYF. The CDR3 DNA sequence: TGTGCCAGCAGCCCAGGGACAGCCCTTAGACTCTACGAGCAGTACTTC. Full variable domain (outside the CDR3, taken from reference TRBV7-8 and TRBJ2-7): GAGVSQSPRYKVAKRGQDVALRCDPISGHVSLFWYQQALGQGPEFLTYFQNEAQLDKSGLPSDRFFAERPEGSVSTLKIQRTQQEDSAVYLCASSPGTALRLYEQYFGPGTRLTVT.

The V and J genes are TRBV4-3 and TRBJ2-2; D assignment may be TRBD1 or TRBD2 (5 bases each). The CDR3 totals 15 residues. The germline V gene encodes CDR1 LGHNA and CDR2 YSLEER. Trimming stripped 4 bases from V and 4 bases from J, with 13 bases between. The CDR3, as DNA: TGCGCCAGCAGCCCGGGACCCCTGGGCACCGGGGAGCTGTTTTTT. This gives the protein CASSPGPLGTGELFF.

This clonotype has more than one count but fewer than ten. This rearrangement joins TRBV6-6 to TRBJ2-5; the D gene is possibly TRBD2 (5 bases). V shed 3 bases and J shed 1 base, with 15 bases lying between them. Germline V CDR1 and CDR2: MNHNY, SVGAGI (reference sequence). This CDR3 contains 16 residues. The CDR3 here is CASSYWPAATQETQYF. CDR3 DNA sequence: TGTGCCAGCAGTTATTGGCCAGCGGCCACCCAAGAGACCCAGTACTTC.

This clonotype turned up a few times. The chain uses TRBV7-9 and TRBJ2-2; D is uncertain. CDR1 and CDR2 from the germline V gene are SEHNR and FQNEAQ (reference sequence). The CDR3 covers 16 residues. With 3 bases removed from V and 5 bases from J, the gap between germline ends came to 16 bases. The CDR3 DNA follows: TGTGCCAGCAGCTTTCCACCCTCACTAAATACCGGGGAGCTGTTTTTT. Translating gives CASSFPPSLNTGELFF. Supplemented by reference TRBV7-9 and TRBJ2-2, the full variable domain reads DTGVSQNPRHKITKRGQNVTFRCDPISEHNRLYWYRQTLGQGPEFLTYFQNEAQLEKSRLLSDRFSAERPKGSFSTLEIQRTEQGDSAMYLCASSFPPSLNTGELFFGEGSRLTVL.

This clonotype was seen a handful of times. This chain joins TRBV7-8 and TRBJ2-7; TRBD2 is a possible D gene (7 bases). V lost 8 bases to trimming and J lost 4 bases, with 18 bases between them. This CDR3 has 14 residues. CDR1 and CDR2 (germline): SGHVS, FQNEAQ. The CDR3 sequence: CASVQGGAGYEQYF. The CDR3, as DNA: TGTGCCAGCGTCCAAGGGGGGGCTGGGTACGAGCAGTACTTC. The variable domain in full, with the rest retrieved from reference TRBV7-8 and TRBJ2-7, is GAGVSQSPRYKVAKRGQDVALRCDPISGHVSLFWYQQALGQGPEFLTYFQNEAQLDKSGLPSDRFFAERPEGSVSTLKIQRTQQEDSAVYLCASVQGGAGYEQYFGPGTRLTVT.

Only a few counts were recorded for this clonotype. The J gene is TRBJ1-2, the V gene TRBV7-9; possibly TRBD1 for D (5 bases). V was shortened by 0 bases and J by 2 bases, with 10 bases between the two germline ends. This CDR3 region has 15 residues. Germline CDR1 and CDR2: SEHNR and FQNEAQ (reference sequence). The DNA for the CDR3 is TGTGCCAGCAGCTTAGCGAGGGGATCCAACTATGGCTACACCTTC. As protein: CASSLARGSNYGYTF.

As concerns this clonotype: The junction departs from the called germline gene at one end, perhaps through a read error. This chain connects TRBV6-2 or TRBV6-3 to TRBJ2-1; TRBD2 aligns across 11 bases. CDR1 and CDR2 from the germline V gene are MNHEY and SVGEGT. The length of the CDR3 is 15 residues. CDR3 nucleotide sequence: TGTACCAGCAGTCGTGGACTAGCGGGTTACAATGAGCAGTTCTTC. This encodes CTSSRGLAGYNEQFF.

This chain joins TRBV7-2 and TRBJ2-3; D may be TRBD2 (5 bases). Looked up from germline, CDR1 is SGHTA and CDR2 is FQGNSA. Trimming took 0 bases from V and 3 from J, leaving 19 bases between them. This CDR3 spans 18 amino acids. The CDR3 sequence is CASSLALIFGLATDTQYF. CDR3 sequence (DNA): TGTGCCAGCAGCTTAGCGCTAATATTTGGCCTAGCAACAGATACGCAGTATTTT.

This clonotype was observed a few times. The J gene is TRBJ2-5, the V gene TRBV7-2, with unresolved D. The DNA end is more similar to TRBJ2-7, so the J call may be wrong. The germline V gene encodes CDR1 SGHTA and CDR2 FQGNSA. This CDR3 has 14 residues. The CDR3 DNA reads TGTGCCAGCAGCTCCCTCGGATATCCATACGAGCAGTACTTC. Translated: CASSSLGYPYEQYF.

The sample holds many counts of this clonotype. V is TRBV7-2 and J is TRBJ2-5; no clear D gene. In germline, CDR1 is SGHTA, CDR2 FQGNSA. The V end lost 1 base, the J end lost 4 bases, and 10 bases lay between the germline ends. CDR3 length: 14 amino acids. The CDR3 loop is CASSLVKGGETQYF. In DNA form, the CDR3 reads TGTGCCAGCAGCTTAGTTAAGGGTGGAGAGACCCAGTACTTC.

This clonotype was seen only a few times. V is TRBV6-4 and J is TRBJ2-6; no clear D gene. Trimming removed 5 bases at V and 0 bases at J, with 5 bases between. The CDR3 has 14 residues. Germline CDR1 MRHNA, CDR2 SNTAGT. The CDR3 DNA sequence: TGTGCCAGCAGTCACCGCTCTGGGGCCAACGTCCTGACTTTC. Encoded protein: CASSHRSGANVLTF.

This sequence joins TRBV6-5 and TRBJ1-1; TRBD1 aligns across 7 bases. CDR1 is MNHEY, CDR2 SVGAGI, per germline. This CDR3 has 14 residues. V trimming: 4 bases; J trimming: 2 bases; junction bases outside the gene matches: 4. DNA for the CDR3: TGTGCCAGCAGTTTAACAGGGGCAAACACTGAAGCTTTCTTT. This gives the protein CASSLTGANTEAFF.

This clonotype was counted between two and nine times. The chain carries TRBV6-1 and TRBJ2-7; D is undetermined. The CDR3 sequence is 11 residues long. Germline assignment: CDR1 MNHNS and CDR2 SASEGT. Trimming pared 7 bases from V and 5 bases from J, leaving 9 bases between. CDR3 region: CASTRRDEQYF. In nucleotides, the CDR3 is TGTGCCAGCACCAGGAGAGACGAGCAGTACTTC.

This chain uses TRBV14 with TRBJ1-6; D not certain. The CDR3 sequence is 13 residues long. The V end was cut by 1 base, the J end by 11 bases, with 9 bases between. Germline-derived CDR1 and CDR2 are SGHDN and FVKESK. CDR3 in DNA: TGTGCCAGCAGCCAAGTTCCGCGGACACCCCTCCACTTT. Translation gives CASSQVPRTPLHF.

CDR3 sequence reads: CASSCLTEKSTSVKNIQYF. For the CDR3, the DNA is TGTGCCAGCAGCTGCCTGACAGAGAAGAGTACTAGCGTAAAAAACATTCAGTACTTC. The rearrangement links TRBV5-6 to TRBJ2-4; 7 nucleotides line up with TRBD2. The V gene end was trimmed by 3 bases and the J gene end by 4 bases; junction bases not matched to a gene: 19. This CDR3 has 19 residues. In germline, CDR1 is SGHDT, CDR2 YYEEEE.

This clonotype was counted only a few times. V and J are TRBV24-1 and TRBJ2-6, with D possibly being TRBD1 or TRBD2 (5 bases each). The CDR3 runs 18 residues. Trimming took off 6 bases at V and 1 base at J, with 18 bases between the two ends. The V gene's germline CDR1 is KGHDR and CDR2 SFDVKD. The CDR3 DNA sequence: TGTGCCACCAGTCCAGCCCGAGGGACCTCATCTGGGGCCAACGTCCTGACTTTC. It specifies CATSPARGTSSGANVLTF.

The chain uses TRBV29-1 and TRBJ2-6, with D uncertain. Per germline, CDR1 SQVTM and CDR2 ANQGSEA. The V and J ends lost 7 bases and 2 bases respectively, with 9 bases between them. CDR3 length: 13 residues. CDR3 in amino acids: CSAWVTGANVLTF. CDR3 DNA: TGCAGCGCCTGGGTGACTGGGGCCAACGTCCTGACTTTC.

This clonotype came up a few times. This chain links TRBV29-1 with TRBJ2-3; D might be TRBD2 (5 bases). V lost 7 bases and J 4 bases, leaving 15 bases between the germline ends. CDR1 and CDR2 (germline): SQVTM, ANQGSEA. This CDR3 is 13 amino acids long. The CDR3 DNA reads TGCAGCGCTGGAGGCAGGACGTCAGATACGCAGTATTTT. This translates into CSAGGRTSDTQYF.